The source of this T cell receptor beta chain is a study of blood T cell repertoires in COVID-19. Study information: Sources were T cells, B-cell-depleted T cells, or PBMCs; the material itself was cDNA or gDNA.

Profiled with immunoSEQ multiplex PCR; TCRdb holds only in-frame clones, not every one. Of 190,000 or so clones listed, approximately 87% are singletons. This TCR came from a woman in her late teens or twenties who had recovered from COVID-19. Sequenced sample: peripheral blood.

CDR3 DNA: TGTGCCAGCAGTCAGGGACAGTTGAACACTGAAGCTTTCTTT. Translated, it gives CASSQGQLNTEAFF. V and J are TRBV5-4 and TRBJ1-1, with 7 bases fitting TRBD1. The V gene's germline CDR1 is SGHNT and CDR2 YYREEE (reference sequence). V was clipped by 5 bases and J by 0 bases; unmatched bases: 4. The CDR3 sequence is 14 residues long.